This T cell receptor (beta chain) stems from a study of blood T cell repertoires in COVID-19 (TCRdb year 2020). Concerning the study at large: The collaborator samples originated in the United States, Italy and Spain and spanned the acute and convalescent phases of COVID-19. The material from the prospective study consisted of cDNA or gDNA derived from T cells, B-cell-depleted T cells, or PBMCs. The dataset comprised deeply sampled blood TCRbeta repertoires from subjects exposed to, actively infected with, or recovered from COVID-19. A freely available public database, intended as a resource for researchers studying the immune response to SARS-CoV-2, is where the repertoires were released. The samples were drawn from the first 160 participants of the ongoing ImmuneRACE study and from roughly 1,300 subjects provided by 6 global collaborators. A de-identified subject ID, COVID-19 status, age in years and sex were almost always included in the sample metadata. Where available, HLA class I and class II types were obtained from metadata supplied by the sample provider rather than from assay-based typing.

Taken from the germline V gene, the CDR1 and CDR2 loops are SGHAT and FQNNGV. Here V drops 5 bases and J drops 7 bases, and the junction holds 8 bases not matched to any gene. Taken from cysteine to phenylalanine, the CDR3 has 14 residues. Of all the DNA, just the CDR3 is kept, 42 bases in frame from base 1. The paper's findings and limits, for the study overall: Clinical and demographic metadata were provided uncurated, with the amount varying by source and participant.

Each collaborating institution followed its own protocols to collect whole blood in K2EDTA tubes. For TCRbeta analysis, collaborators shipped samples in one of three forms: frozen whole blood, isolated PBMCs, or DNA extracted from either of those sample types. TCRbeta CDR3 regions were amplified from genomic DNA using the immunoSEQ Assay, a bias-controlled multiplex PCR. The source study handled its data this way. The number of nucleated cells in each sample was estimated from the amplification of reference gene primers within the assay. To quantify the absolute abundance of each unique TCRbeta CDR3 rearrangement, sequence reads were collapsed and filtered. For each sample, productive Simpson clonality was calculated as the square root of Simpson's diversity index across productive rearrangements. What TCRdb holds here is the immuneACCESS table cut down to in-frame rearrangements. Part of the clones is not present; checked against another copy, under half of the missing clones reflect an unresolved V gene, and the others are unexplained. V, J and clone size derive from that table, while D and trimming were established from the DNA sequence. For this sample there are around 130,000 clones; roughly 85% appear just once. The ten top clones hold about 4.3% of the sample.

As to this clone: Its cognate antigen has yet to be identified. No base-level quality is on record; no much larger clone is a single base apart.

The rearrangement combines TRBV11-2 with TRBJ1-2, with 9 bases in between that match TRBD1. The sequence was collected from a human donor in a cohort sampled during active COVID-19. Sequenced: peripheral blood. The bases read TGTGCCAGCAGCCTGGGGACAGGGATGCCTGGCTACACCTTC. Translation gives CASSLGTGMPGYTF.